The 14 T cell receptor beta chains given below trace back to one sample, sequenced in a study of beta chain features in type 1 diabetes. The antigens for these receptors are not known. Expressed TCRB transcripts were sequenced because the isolated RNA had all been reverse transcribed beforehand. Clones were sequenced by immunoSEQ multiplex PCR, and TCRdb holds only the in-frame ones, with some missing. The sample has 630,000 or so clones; about 14% are singletons. Study conclusions and caveats: All four CD4+ subsets from Type 1 diabetes patients carried moderately but significantly shorter TCRB CDR3s.

The sample was naive CD4+ T cells from blood. These receptors came from a man younger than 30 with type 1 diabetes.

The sample holds a few counts of this clone. The V gene is TRBV9, the J gene TRBJ2-1, with 8 positions matching TRBD2. Germline-derived CDR1 and CDR2 are SGDLS and YYNGEE. With 0 bases clipped from V and 4 bases from J, the junction kept 6 bases outside the gene matches. The CDR3 consists of 16 residues. The DNA of the CDR3 is TGTGCCAGCAGCGTAGGCGGGCTAGCGGGTTACAATGAGCAGTTCTTC. This gives the protein CASSVGGLAGYNEQFF.

This clone was counted only a few times. The chain combines TRBV4-2 with TRBJ2-7, with D possibly TRBD1 on 5 matching bases. The length of the CDR3 is 11 residues. V was shortened by 2 bases and J by 7 bases, with 6 bases between the two germline ends. CDR1 is LGHNA and CDR2 is YNFKEQ in the germline V gene. The CDR3 protein is CASSQRQEQYF. The CDR3 nucleotides are TGTGCCAGCAGCCAAAGACAGGAGCAGTACTTC.

The V and J genes are TRBV4-2 and TRBJ2-1; 10 positions agree with TRBD1. The germline V gene encodes CDR1 LGHNA and CDR2 YNFKEQ. V trimming: 4 bases; J trimming: 8 bases; junction bases outside the gene matches: 11. CDR3 length: 16 amino acids. CDR3 protein: CASSRTPGQGPDEQFF. As DNA, the CDR3 is TGTGCCAGCAGCCGAACCCCGGGACAGGGGCCCGATGAGCAGTTCTTC.

The rearrangement links TRBV7-8 to TRBJ1-5, with D maybe TRBD1 (5 bases). The CDR3 runs 15 residues. Germline CDR1 is SGHVS and CDR2 is FQNEAQ. V lost 6 bases and J 5 bases, leaving 17 bases between the germline ends. CDR3 nucleotides: TGTGCCAGCAGACCAGTGCGCGGGGCTCATCAGCCCCAGCATTTT. It yields the protein CASRPVRGAHQPQHF.

This clone was counted a single time. The chain recombines TRBV4-1 with TRBJ2-7; D remains unclear. Trimming shortened V by 2 bases and J by 4 bases, and 12 bases separated the two germline ends. The CDR3 runs to 14 residues. Germline CDR1 reads MGHRA; CDR2 reads YSYEKL. The CDR3 is CASSQPGKTYEQYF. The CDR3 coding sequence is TGCGCCAGCAGCCAACCAGGTAAAACGTACGAGCAGTACTTC.

J is TRBJ2-2 and V is TRBV9; D is ambiguous. The CDR3 loop spans 14 amino acids. CDR1 is SGDLS, CDR2 YYNGEE, per germline. Trimming removed 4 bases from V and 10 bases from J, with 17 bases in between. CDR3 sequence reads: CASSPGQVIEELFF. The CDR3 nucleotides are TGTGCCAGCAGCCCTGGGCAGGTCATTGAGGAGCTGTTTTTT.

The genes are TRBV7-2 and TRBJ2-2, with D perhaps matching TRBD1 or TRBD2 (5 bases each). Germline V gene lookup returns CDR1 SGHTA and CDR2 FQGNSA. CDR3 size: 13 residues. V was pared by 5 bases and J by 6 bases, with 10 bases between. CDR3 in DNA: TGTGCCAGCAGCATATGGGGGTCCGGGGAGCTGTTTTTT. Its protein is CASSIWGSGELFF.

J is TRBJ2-5 and V is TRBV30; 9 bases fit TRBD1. This CDR3 region has 13 residues. Germline V gene sequence: CDR1 GTSNPN, CDR2 SVGIG (reference sequence). After removal of 7 bases from V and 4 bases from J, the junction contained 7 bases not matched to a gene. CDR3 nucleotide sequence: TGTGCCTCAGGACCGGGACAGGGAGAGACCCAGTACTTC. Encoded protein: CASGPGQGETQYF.

This clone turned up a few times. Other DNA sequences in this specimen translate into the identical CDR3. The chain combines TRBV7-9 with TRBJ2-1; no firm D call. The CDR3 loop spans 14 amino acids. Trimming pared 5 bases from V and 6 bases from J, leaving 14 bases between. Germline CDR1 reads SEHNR; CDR2 reads FQNEAQ (reference sequence). CDR3 sequence reads: CASSPLGRGNEQFF. DNA of the CDR3: TGTGCCAGCAGCCCCCTGGGCAGAGGCAATGAGCAGTTCTTC.

Only a few counts were recorded for this clone. This chain links TRBV18 with TRBJ2-7, with D tentatively TRBD2 (6 bases). The CDR3 spans 14 residues. CDR1 and CDR2 (germline): KGHSH, LQKENI. The V end was cut by 5 bases, the J end by 3 bases, with 14 bases between. CDR3 coding DNA: TGTGCCAGCTCAGGCGCTAGGACTAACTACGAGCAGTACTTC. This sequence encodes CASSGARTNYEQYF.

V and J are TRBV6-6 and TRBJ2-7, with 9 bases matching TRBD1. The CDR3 runs 14 residues. Germline CDR1 MNHNY, CDR2 SVGAGI (reference sequence). Trimming removed 5 bases from V and 2 bases from J; junction bases left unmatched: 4. The CDR3 nucleotides read TGTGCCAGCAGTCCTACAGGGGGCCCCTACGAGCAGTACTTC. Translating it yields CASSPTGGPYEQYF.

The chain employs TRBV29-1 and TRBJ2-7; 13 bases are a match to TRBD2. CDR3 size: 18 residues. V lost 0 bases and J lost 3; bases outside the gene matches: 11. Germline V gene sequence: CDR1 SQVTM, CDR2 ANQGSEA. CDR3 sequence: CSVEEQSRLAGGRYEQYF. The CDR3 nucleotides are TGCAGCGTTGAAGAGCAATCCCGACTAGCGGGGGGCCGCTACGAGCAGTACTTC.

Regarding this clone: Other DNA sequences in the sample encode the same CDR3. The V and J genes are TRBV29-1 and TRBJ2-7; D is undetermined. V was pared by 1 base and J by 4 bases, with 8 bases between. Germline V gives CDR1 SQVTM, CDR2 ANQGSEA. The length of the CDR3 is 12 residues. In DNA form, the CDR3 reads TGCAGCGTTGAAGGGGAAGGGTACGAGCAGTACTTC. As protein: CSVEGEGYEQYF.

The table lists this clone with a few counts. The chain employs TRBV30 and TRBJ1-3; 8 bases map to TRBD1. The CDR3 covers 13 residues. Per the germline V gene, CDR1 is GTSNPN and CDR2 is SVGIG (reference sequence). The J segment lost 2 bases and the V segment lost 5 bases, leaving 2 bases of the junction unmatched. The CDR3 DNA sequence: TGTGCCTGGGACAGGGGCGCTGGAAACACCATATATTTT. Its protein is CAWDRGAGNTIYF.